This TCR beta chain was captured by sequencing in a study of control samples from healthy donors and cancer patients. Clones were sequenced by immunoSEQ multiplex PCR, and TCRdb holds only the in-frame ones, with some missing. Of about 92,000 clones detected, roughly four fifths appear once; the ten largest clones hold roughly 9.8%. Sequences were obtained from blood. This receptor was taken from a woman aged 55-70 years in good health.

As DNA, the CDR3 is TGTGCCAGCAGTTTAGTGCGGACAGAAGGACCCAATCAGCCCCAGCATTTT. It yields the protein CASSLVRTEGPNQPQHF. The V gene is TRBV27, the J gene TRBJ1-5; a weak D match, TRBD1 (6 bases). In germline, CDR1 is MNHEY, CDR2 SMNVEV (reference sequence). Between the trimmed V and J ends, which lost 2 bases and 3 bases, there was a span of 17 bases. The CDR3 length is 17 residues.